The 4 T cell receptor beta chains in this list originate from one sample, sequenced in a study of shared clonotypes between healthy human individuals. CD45RO-negative cells were positively selected for CCR7, leaving out terminally differentiated effector memory CD45RA+ cells. TCRdb's copy holds only in-frame clones and misses some; the assay was immunoSEQ multiplex PCR. The table has 550,000 to 750,000 clones, just under 97% seen once. The sequencing input was naive CD8+ T cells sorted from blood. These receptors all stem from a woman aged 25 to 39 in good health.

The V and J genes are TRBV5-4 and TRBJ2-7, with 7 bases that match TRBD2. V lost 5 bases to trimming and J lost 1 base; unmatched junction nucleotides: 6. The length of the CDR3 is 14 residues. CDR1 and CDR2 (germline): SGHNT, YYREEE (reference sequence). CDR3 sequence: CASRPLAESYEQYF. As DNA, the CDR3 is TGTGCCAGCAGGCCCCTAGCGGAGTCCTACGAGCAGTACTTC. Full variable domain (rest looked up from reference TRBV5-4 and TRBJ2-7): ETGVTQSPTHLIKTRGQQVTLRCSSQSGHNTVSWYQQALGQGPQFIFQYYREEENGRGNFPPRFSGLQFPNYSSELNVNALELDDSALYLCASRPLAESYEQYFGPGTRLTVT.

The CDR3 is CASSIRPVGRTDTQYF. In DNA form, the CDR3 reads TGTGCCAGTAGTATCCGTCCTGTGGGGCGCACAGATACGCAGTATTTT. This chain connects TRBV19 to TRBJ2-3; TRBD1 is a possible D gene (5 bases). Between the trimmed V and J ends, which lost 3 bases and 1 base, there was a span of 14 bases. The CDR3 has 16 residues. Per germline, CDR1 LNHDA and CDR2 SQIVND (reference sequence).

The table lists this clone with a count of one. The chain combines TRBV7-9 with TRBJ2-1, with D possibly being TRBD1 (6 bases). V shed 5 bases and J shed 0 bases, with 14 bases lying between them. Germline V gene sequence: CDR1 SEHNR, CDR2 FQNEAQ (reference sequence). This CDR3 has 16 residues. The CDR3 is CASSPRDTSSYNEQFF. In DNA, the CDR3 is TGTGCCAGCAGCCCCCGGGACACGAGCTCCTACAATGAGCAGTTCTTC.

The V and J genes are TRBV6-1 and TRBJ1-5; D is ambiguous. The germline CDR1 and CDR2 sequences are MNHNS and SASEGT. The CDR3 is 15 residues long. V was clipped by 4 bases and J by 1 base, with 11 bases between them. Here the CDR3 DNA reads TGTGCCAGCAGTGCCAAAGGAGGAAGCAATCAGCCCCAGCATTTT. Residues: CASSAKGGSNQPQHF.